The rows below give T cell receptor beta chains drawn from one sample of a study of T cells after yellow fever vaccination. MiXCR, applied by TCRdb to the 5' RACE reads, yields one record per CDR3 protein. The sample has some 120,000 distinct CDR3 sequences, roughly 15% seen once. Sequencing was performed on CD8+ T cells sorted from PBMCs, taken 5 days after the yellow fever booster vaccination. Receptors originate from a man between 18 and 29 years old who received the YFV17D yellow fever vaccine. The CDR3 runs from the conserved cysteine through the conserved F or W. Each record gives: J gene, D gene, clone size, V gene, CDR3 DNA, CDR3 protein. A D gene is named only where the DNA matches it firmly. Where a row states a size, it is once, few, many or the class of an expanded clone; other rows omit it.

>TRBJ1-1|-|few|TRBV6-2/TRBV6-3
TGTGCCAGCAGGGCAGCTCTCATGAACACTGAAGCTTTCTTT
CASRAALMNTEAFF
>TRBJ1-6|-|-|TRBV28
TGTGCCAGCAGTTTATGGGCCAGTAATTCACCCCTCCACTTT
CASSLWASNSPLHF
>TRBJ2-5|TRBD1|-|TRBV10-2
TGCGCCAGTGAGCGTACAGGGGGACTTTCATACCAAGAGACCCAGTACTTC
CASERTGGLSYQETQYF
>TRBJ1-5|-|-|TRBV6-5
TGTGCCAGCAGACCGGTTCTCCATAGCAATCAGCCCCAGCATTTT
CASRPVLHSNQPQHF
>TRBJ2-5|TRBD2|-|TRBV6-5
TGTGCCAGCAGGAAATGGACTAGCGGGGGGCAAGAGACCCAGTACTTC
CASRKWTSGGQETQYF
>TRBJ2-1|-|-|TRBV4-1
TGCGCCAGCAGCCAACGACTATCCCGCGCCAATGAGCAGTTCTTC
CASSQRLSRANEQFF
>TRBJ2-5|-|few|TRBV6-6
TGTGCCAGCAGGGTCGGCAGGGGAAGTGGAGAGACCCAGTACTTC
CASRVGRGSGETQYF
>TRBJ2-7|-|-|TRBV13
TGTGCCAGCAGCCCTAGCCTGAGGGCCTACGAGCAGTACTTC
CASSPSLRAYEQYF
>TRBJ2-2|TRBD1|many|TRBV6-5
TGTGCCAGCAGTGCCGTCGGGACAGGGGCGGGCGGGGAGCTGTTTTTT
CASSAVGTGAGGELFF
>TRBJ2-7|TRBD2|-|TRBV11-1
TGTGCCAGCAGCTTAGCGGGGAGGGCTCACGAGCAGTACTTC
CASSLAGRAHEQYF
>TRBJ2-7|TRBD2|few|TRBV4-1
TGCGCCAGCAGCCAAGAGTATAGCGGGGGGTCCTACGAGCAGTACTTC
CASSQEYSGGSYEQYF
>TRBJ2-3|-|-|TRBV12-3/TRBV12-4
TGTGCCAGCAGTCCGGGACCTTGGACAGATACGCAGTATTTT
CASSPGPWTDTQYF
>TRBJ2-1|-|many|TRBV4-1
TGCGCCAGCAGCCATCCTGGACAGTCCTCCTACAATGAGCAGTTCTTC
CASSHPGQSSYNEQFF
>TRBJ1-2|-|-|TRBV29-1
TGCAGCGTTGATCAGGGTCCGAACTATGGCTACACCTTC
CSVDQGPNYGYTF
>TRBJ2-5|-|few|TRBV29-1
TGCAGCGTTGAACGGGGCAGCTTTGAGACCCAGTACTTC
CSVERGSFETQYF
>TRBJ2-7|-|few|TRBV4-1
TGCGCCAGCAGCCAGATTATACCGGGGGGCTATCCCTACGAGCAGTACTTC
CASSQIIPGGYPYEQYF
>TRBJ2-2|-|few|TRBV4-1
TGCGCCAGCAGCCAAGTCGCAGGGGAGCTGTTTTTT
CASSQVAGELFF
>TRBJ2-2|TRBD2|-|TRBV12-3/TRBV12-4
TGTGCCAGCAGTTTCCGTCAGCGGGGGGGCTTCGGGGAGCTGTTTTTT
CASSFRQRGGFGELFF
>TRBJ2-2|-|few|TRBV7-9
TGTGCCAGCAGAAGGGGAGGTGCTGCGACGAACACCGGGGAGCTGCTTTTT
CASRRGGAATNTGELLF
>TRBJ2-3|-|-|TRBV7-8
TGTGCCAGCAGCTTAGCCCCGGTACGAACAGATACGCAGTATTTT
CASSLAPVRTDTQYF
>TRBJ2-7|-|-|TRBV5-6
TGTGCCAGCAGCTCCTTTGCCTACGAGCAGTACTTC
CASSSFAYEQYF
>TRBJ1-1|-|-|TRBV7-9
TGTGCCAGAAGCCCAAGCCTAACAGGTGACTCTGAAGCTTTCTTT
CARSPSLTGDSEAFF
>TRBJ2-1|-|-|TRBV24-1
TGTGCCACCAGTGATTTGCTAGCAGGGAACAATGAGCAGTTCTTC
CATSDLLAGNNEQFF
>TRBJ1-2|-|few|TRBV14
TGTGCCAGCAGCCAAGACCGACCTGGGGAGGTTACGAACTATGGCTACACCTTC
CASSQDRPGEVTNYGYTF
>TRBJ2-2|-|few|TRBV29-1
TGCAGCGTTGAGGGCCAGAACACCGGGGAGCTGTTTTTT
CSVEGQNTGELFF
>TRBJ2-3|-|once|TRBV4-3
TGCGCCAGCAGCCAAGATAGAGGGAAAAGCACAGATACGCAGTATTTT
CASSQDRGKSTDTQYF
>TRBJ1-1|TRBD1|-|TRBV6-5
TGTGCCAGCAGTTACACGCGGACAGGGGGCACTGAAGCTTTCTTT
CASSYTRTGGTEAFF
>TRBJ1-1|-|many|TRBV11-2
TGTGCCAGCAGCCATGGGGGAACCGGGTTCCCTGAAGCTTTCTTT
CASSHGGTGFPEAFF
>TRBJ1-4|TRBD1|-|TRBV19
TGTGCCAGTAGTATGGGGGACAGCCCGAGAGACATAATCAAGGGGTATGAAAAACTGTTTTTT
CASSMGDSPRDIIKGYEKLFF
>TRBJ2-5|-|-|TRBV19
TGTGCCAGTAGTATACGGGCCAGTCAAGAGACCCAGTACTTC
CASSIRASQETQYF
>TRBJ1-2|-|-|TRBV18
TGTGCCAGCTCACCCCGTTATCCGGGACCTGCCGACGGCTACACCTTC
CASSPRYPGPADGYTF
>TRBJ2-3|TRBD2|-|TRBV4-1
TGCGCCAGCAGCCAGTCTAGCGGGCGACCAGATACGCAGTATTTT
CASSQSSGRPDTQYF
>TRBJ2-2|-|-|TRBV6-4
-
CASSDSSTGELFFF
>TRBJ2-1|TRBD2|few|TRBV4-1
TGCGCCAGCAGCCAAGAGGGGACGGGGGGGCCCTACAATGAGCAGTTCTTC
CASSQEGTGGPYNEQFF
>TRBJ1-1|-|few|TRBV6-5
TGTGCCAGCAGTTACGGTCTGGGCAGGGGCGCTGACACTGAAGCTTTCTTT
CASSYGLGRGADTEAFF
>TRBJ2-3|-|few|TRBV21-1
TGTGCCAGCACCCACATTTGGAGGGGAACAGATACGCAGTATTTT
CASTHIWRGTDTQYF
>TRBJ2-3|TRBD1|many|TRBV7-6
TGTGCCAGCAGCTTATCTTCGGGACAGAGAAACACAGATACGCAGTATTTT
CASSLSSGQRNTDTQYF
>TRBJ2-7|-|-|TRBV12-3/TRBV12-4
TGTGCCAGCAGTTTAAACCCCAGGGTAAACTCCTACGAGCAGTACTTC
CASSLNPRVNSYEQYF
>TRBJ2-1|-|-|TRBV19
TGTGCCAGTAGTCTCTCCAATGAGCAGTTCTTC
CASSLSNEQFF
>TRBJ2-5|TRBD2|few|TRBV5-5
TGTGCCAGCAGCGTGGGGGGGGGTCAAGAGACCCAGTACTTC
CASSVGGGQETQYF
>TRBJ2-5|TRBD2|-|TRBV4-2
TGTGCCAGCAGCGTAACTAGCGGGGCGAACCAAGAGACCCAGTACTTC
CASSVTSGANQETQYF
>TRBJ2-1|-|once|TRBV7-6
TGTGCCAGCAGCTTTGGACACCCACCGAATGAGCAGTTCTTC
CASSFGHPPNEQFF
>TRBJ2-7|-|-|TRBV27
TGTGCCAGCAGTTCGACATACTACGAGCAGTACTTC
CASSSTYYEQYF
>TRBJ2-7|TRBD2|-|TRBV3-1
TGTGCCAGCAGCCAAGGACTAGCGGGGGGCGGTCACGAGCAGTACTTC
CASSQGLAGGGHEQYF
>TRBJ2-2|-|few|TRBV7-9
TGTGCCAGCAGCTTTACACTAGGGGTTACCGGGGAGCTGTTTTTT
CASSFTLGVTGELFF